The 18 T cell receptor beta chains presented below share a single source sample, sequenced in a study of breast tumors, draining lymph nodes, adjacent tissues. Each CDR3 protein gets one entry after TCRdb re-called the multiplex PCR reads with MiXCR. Among over 200,000 distinct CDR3 sequences listed, roughly 32% were seen once. Samples came from axillary lymph nodes draining the breast cancer. Sequenced sample: axillary lymph node tissue. These receptors all come from a female donor with breast cancer. Some clones in this sample may be carry-over from other donors' samples.

This clonotype was counted many times. The chain uses TRBV4-2 and TRBJ1-4; D unresolved. The ends were cut back, 4 bases at V and 3 bases at J, with 6 bases in the middle. The CDR3 length is 13 residues. From germline, CDR1 is LGHNA and CDR2 YNFKEQ. DNA of the CDR3: TGTGCCAGCAGCCTGACCTCTAATGAAAAACTGTTTTTT. This encodes CASSLTSNEKLFF.

The gene calls are TRBV6-1 and TRBJ2-5; tentatively, D is TRBD1 (6 bases). Germline assignment: CDR1 MNHNS and CDR2 SASEGT. The ends were cut back, 5 bases at V and 5 bases at J, with 9 bases in the middle. The CDR3 extends over 12 amino acids. Written as DNA, the CDR3 is TGTGCCAGCAGTCACAGGGTCGAGACCCAGTACTTC. Translated, it gives CASSHRVETQYF.

The rearrangement joins TRBV6-1 to TRBJ2-7; weak D call: TRBD1 (5 bases). Germline-derived CDR1 and CDR2 are MNHNS and SASEGT. The germline V and J ends were trimmed by 10 bases and 2 bases, with 15 bases remaining between them. This CDR3 has 13 amino acids. This chain's CDR3 is CAILTVQTYEQYF. As DNA, the CDR3 is TGTGCCATCTTGACAGTTCAAACCTACGAGCAGTACTTC.

On this clonotype itself: A read error may be the cause here, since a much bigger clone is one base away. V and J are TRBV20-1 and TRBJ1-3, with 8 bases matching TRBD1. The CDR3 is 17 residues long. From germline, CDR1 is DFQATT and CDR2 SNEGSKA (reference sequence). CDR3 sequence reads: CSARDRSGGRRGNTMYF. The CDR3 coding sequence is TGCAGTGCTAGAGATCGCTCAGGGGGCAGGAGAGGAAACACCATGTATTTT.

The CDR3 is CASSQLDTGSYEQYF. Here the CDR3 DNA reads TGTGCCAGCAGCCAACTGGACACCGGATCCTACGAGCAGTACTTC. This rearrangement joins TRBV4-2 to TRBJ2-7; a possible D gene is TRBD1 (5 bases). The CDR3 spans 15 residues. Trimming cost V 2 bases and J 1 base, with 12 bases left between them. Germline CDR1 and CDR2: LGHNA and YNFKEQ.

This clonotype was counted at least ten times. This sequence joins TRBV24-1 and TRBJ1-2; D is ambiguous. This CDR3 contains 14 residues. The V end was cut by 3 bases, the J end by 0 bases, with 7 bases between. CDR1 is KGHDR and CDR2 is SFDVKD in the germline V gene. This CDR3 reads CATSDPETNYGYTF. The DNA of the CDR3 is TGTGCCACCAGTGATCCGGAAACTAACTATGGCTACACCTTC.

This clonotype showed up many times. The V gene is TRBV11-2, the J gene TRBJ2-2, with D perhaps being TRBD1 or TRBD2 (5 bases each). CDR1 and CDR2 (germline): SGHAT, FQNNGV. The CDR3 is 15 amino acids. The germline V and J ends were trimmed by 0 bases and 13 bases, with 18 bases remaining between them. The CDR3 bases are TGTGCCAGCAGCTTAGATCGGGGCACATCTGCGGGGCTGTTTTTT. Protein sequence: CASSLDRGTSAGLFF.

In its sample, this clonotype was seen many times. V and J are TRBV7-6 and TRBJ2-2, with TRBD1 identical over 7 bases. V was clipped by 1 base and J by 7 bases; unmatched bases: 12. CDR1 is SGHVS, CDR2 FNYEAQ, per germline. The CDR3 consists of 17 residues. The CDR3, as DNA: TGTGCCAGCAGCTTAGTTGGCCTTCCAGGGGGAAACGGGGAGCTGTTTTTT. Translation gives CASSLVGLPGGNGELFF.

J is TRBJ2-1 and V is TRBV20-1; the D is unclear. Trimming pared 8 bases from V and 4 bases from J, leaving 9 bases between. Germline CDR1 reads DFQATT; CDR2 reads SNEGSKA (reference sequence). The CDR3 runs 11 residues. Here the CDR3 DNA reads TGCAGTACTAAACGGTACAATGAGCAGTTCTTC. Protein: CSTKRYNEQFF.

This clonotype has only one observation. The rearrangement links TRBV7-4 to TRBJ1-2; D gene unclear. The length of the CDR3 is 12 residues. V was shortened by 7 bases and J by 4 bases, with 10 bases between the two germline ends. Germline lookup yields CDR1 SGHVT and CDR2 SQSDAQ. CDR3 nucleotide sequence: TGTGCCAGCAAACCTGACTCCTATGGCTACACCTTC. Translated: CASKPDSYGYTF. Supplemented by reference TRBV7-4 and TRBJ1-2, the full variable domain reads GAGVSQSPRYKVAKRGRDVALRCDSISGHVTLYWYRQTLGQGSEVLTYSQSDAQRDKSGRPSGRFSAERPERSVSTLKIQRTEQGDSAVYLCASKPDSYGYTFGSGTRLTVV.

Note on this clonotype: Germline is not matched at one junction end, which may reflect a read error. The genes are TRBV7-8 and TRBJ2-1; D possibly corresponds to TRBD2 (6 bases). CDR3 length equals 15 residues. CDR1 and CDR2 (germline): SGHVS, FQNEAQ. This chain's CDR3 is CASSLVVFFGSGQLF. In DNA, the CDR3 is TGCGCCAGCAGCTTAGTAGTCTTCTTCGGGAGCGGGCAGCTCTTC.

In this sample, this clonotype turned up many times. The chain links TRBV5-1 to TRBJ1-2, with D perhaps matching TRBD1 (5 bases). V was pared by 4 bases and J by 8 bases, with 18 bases between. The germline CDR1 and CDR2 sequences are SGHRS and YFSETQ. The CDR3 covers 14 residues. The CDR3 nucleotides read TGCGCCAGCAGCCTCCGCCCAGGGTCAGAAGGCTACACCTTC. Protein: CASSLRPGSEGYTF.

In its sample, this clonotype was seen many times. This sequence joins TRBV5-4 and TRBJ1-2; perhaps TRBD1 as D (5 bases). The CDR3 loop spans 13 amino acids. The germline V and J ends were trimmed by 4 bases and 2 bases, with 9 bases remaining between them. CDR1 and CDR2 (germline): SGHNT, YYREEE (reference sequence). CDR3 loop: CASSGTANYGYTF. In DNA, the CDR3 is TGTGCCAGCAGCGGGACGGCAAACTATGGCTACACCTTC.

The chain couples TRBV5-5 to TRBJ2-6; TRBD1 matches 8 bases. Germline CDR1 is SGHKS and CDR2 is YYEKEE (reference sequence). The CDR3 extends over 15 amino acids. V lost 4 bases to trimming and J lost 4 bases; unmatched junction nucleotides: 4. The CDR3 DNA reads as TGTGCCAGCAGCCAAGACAGGGGCGGGGCCAACGTCCTGACTTTC. This translates into CASSQDRGGANVLTF.

The sample holds many counts of this clonotype. J is TRBJ2-6 and V is TRBV5-1; D ambiguous. This CDR3 is 16 amino acids long. Trimming pared 1 base from V and 0 bases from J, leaving 8 bases between. Germline V CDR1 and CDR2: SGHRS, YFSETQ. The CDR3 region has the DNA TGCGCCAGCAGCTTGTTACAGACCTCTGGGGCCAACGTCCTGACTTTC. Translated, it gives CASSLLQTSGANVLTF.

This clonotype was seen ten or more times. The V call is TRBV7-2, the J call TRBJ2-1, with 10 bases matching TRBD2. CDR3 size: 17 residues. The germline CDR1 and CDR2 sequences are SGHTA and FQGNSA. The V gene end was trimmed by 1 base and the J gene end by 0 bases; junction bases not matched to a gene: 3. DNA for the CDR3: TGTGCCAGCAGCTTAGAAGGACTAGCGGTCTCCTACAATGAGCAGTTCTTC. Translating gives CASSLEGLAVSYNEQFF.

The CDR3 nucleotides are TGTGCCAGCAGCTTCAGGATCGACACTGAAGCTTTCTTT. It translates to CASSFRIDTEAFF. V is TRBV7-2 and J is TRBJ1-1; D not resolved. V lost 3 bases and J 3 bases, leaving 8 bases between the germline ends. The CDR3 covers 13 residues. Germline CDR1 is SGHTA and CDR2 is FQGNSA.

A remark on this clonotype: At one end, the junction sequence differs from germline, possibly due to a read error. The rearrangement links TRBV24-1 to TRBJ2-6, with TRBD1 identical over 7 bases. The germline CDR1 and CDR2 sequences are KGHDR and SFDVKD. The CDR3 runs to 19 residues. In DNA form, the CDR3 reads TGTGCCACCAGTGAGGGGCCGGGACAGCAAATCTCTGGGGCCTACGTCCTGACTTTC. This sequence encodes CATSEGPGQQISGAYVLTF.